Below, 19 T cell receptor beta chains from the same sample are listed, as sequenced in a study of PD-L1 blockade in urothelial cancer. Measured with immunoSEQ multiplex PCR; TCRdb has only the in-frame clones, and not every one. Of approximately 94,000 clones listed, 87% were seen once; the top ten hold roughly 2%. Time point meaning: pretreatment peripheral blood. The sequenced sample was PBMCs, obtained around atezolizumab (anti-PD-L1) treatment. These receptors were obtained from a man in his sixties with urothelial cancer.

V gene TRBV4-2 combines with J gene TRBJ1-4; TRBD1 is a possible D gene (6 bases). Per the germline V gene, CDR1 is LGHNA and CDR2 is YNFKEQ. CDR3 size: 13 residues. V lost 0 bases and J 11 bases, leaving 10 bases between the germline ends. As DNA, the CDR3 is TGTGCCAGCAGCCAAGATACAGGGTGGAAACTGTTTTTT. Protein product: CASSQDTGWKLFF.

The chain links TRBV7-9 to TRBJ1-4, with TRBD1 as a possible D gene (5 bases). Deletions cut 11 bases from V and 6 bases from J, with 16 bases between. The CDR3 extends over 13 amino acids. Per germline, CDR1 SEHNR and CDR2 FQNEAQ (reference sequence). The CDR3 DNA follows: TGTGCCTCCAGGGCAGGGATTGATGAAAAACTGTTTTTT. Encoded protein: CASRAGIDEKLFF.

This rearrangement joins TRBV11-2 to TRBJ1-5; no clear D. V was pared by 0 bases and J by 7 bases, with 4 bases between. The V gene's germline CDR1 is SGHAT and CDR2 FQNNGV. The length of the CDR3 is 12 residues. CDR3 in amino acids: CASSLDGQPQHF. In DNA, the CDR3 is TGTGCCAGCAGCTTAGACGGGCAGCCCCAGCATTTT.

The chain uses TRBV14 and TRBJ1-2, with D possibly being TRBD1 (6 bases). The CDR3 has 15 residues. V lost 4 bases and J 2 bases, leaving 14 bases between the germline ends. Germline V lookup: CDR1 SGHDN, CDR2 FVKESK. This CDR3 is CASSPFLGQNYGYTF. In DNA, the CDR3 is TGTGCCAGCAGCCCCTTCCTCGGACAGAACTATGGCTACACCTTC.

This clone has at least ten counts. This chain connects TRBV11-3 to TRBJ1-1; D not resolved. CDR3 size: 12 residues. V was cut by 5 bases and J by 5 bases, with 9 bases left in between. Germline V lookup: CDR1 SGHNT, CDR2 YENEEA. This chain's CDR3 is CASSTVATEAFF. DNA of the CDR3: TGTGCCAGCAGCACAGTTGCGACTGAAGCTTTCTTT.

A single count supports this clone. The chain carries TRBV18 and TRBJ2-1, with a weak D call TRBD1 (6 bases). CDR3 length: 16 residues. V lost 4 bases, J lost 2 bases, and 15 bases lay in between. Germline CDR1 and CDR2: KGHSH and LQKENI. In DNA form, the CDR3 reads TGTGCCAGCTCACGGGCAGGGGAGATGACCTACAATGAGCAGTTCTTC. This gives the protein CASSRAGEMTYNEQFF.

V usage is TRBV6-1 and J usage is TRBJ2-2; D remains unclear. CDR1 MNHNS and CDR2 SASEGT come from the germline V gene. This CDR3 has 15 residues. Trimming pared 0 bases from V and 1 base from J, leaving 6 bases between. The CDR3 protein is CASSEASGNTGELFF. CDR3 bases: TGTGCCAGCAGTGAAGCCTCCGGGAACACCGGGGAGCTGTTTTTT.

This clone was seen a handful of times. V and J are TRBV30 and TRBJ1-3; 7 bases match TRBD1. The CDR3 loop spans 13 amino acids. Losses at the gene ends were 6 bases for V and 2 bases for J; bases not matched to a gene: 4. Germline V gene data show CDR1 as GTSNPN and CDR2 as SVGIG (reference sequence). CDR3 DNA sequence: TGTGCCTGCGCCCAGGGGGCTGGAAACACCATATATTTT. The encoded protein is CACAQGAGNTIYF. The full variable domain, its missing parts supplied by reference TRBV30 and TRBJ1-3, is SQTIHQWPATLVQPVGSPLSLECTVEGTSNPNLYWYRQAAGRGLQLLFYSVGIGQISSEVPQNLSASRPQDRQFILSSKKLLLSDSGFYLCACAQGAGNTIYFGEGSWLTVV.

The chain's CDR3 is CASSADREHEQFF. For the CDR3, the DNA is TGTGCCAGCAGCGCGGACAGGGAACATGAGCAGTTCTTC. This rearrangement joins TRBV7-3 to TRBJ2-1; 8 bases are a match to TRBD1. The CDR3 consists of 13 residues. The V gene's germline CDR1 is SGHTA and CDR2 FQGTGA. V shed 5 bases, J shed 8 bases, and the junction held 5 bases outside the gene matches.

The rearrangement links TRBV19 to TRBJ2-7, with TRBD1 identical over 9 bases. Germline assignment: CDR1 LNHDA and CDR2 SQIVND (reference sequence). The CDR3 is made up of 15 amino acids. V shed 6 bases and J 2 bases; nucleotides not matched to a gene: 8. For the CDR3, the DNA is TGTGCCAGTAGCCCCGACAGGGGGAACCCCTACGAGCAGTACTTC. This gives the protein CASSPDRGNPYEQYF.

The CDR3: CASSPLFRTAAAFF. The CDR3 DNA reads as TGTGCCAGCAGTCCCCTTTTCCGGACAGCGGCAGCTTTCTTT. The gene calls are TRBV28 and TRBJ1-1, with D perhaps matching TRBD1 (6 bases). V was cut by 5 bases and J by 10 bases, with 20 bases left in between. This CDR3 is built from 14 residues. The germline gives CDR1 MDHEN, CDR2 SYDVKM.

This chain links TRBV27 with TRBJ1-2; TRBD1 matches at 9 bases. The CDR3 runs 16 residues. Germline assignment: CDR1 MNHEY and CDR2 SMNVEV (reference sequence). With V trimmed by 3 bases and J by 6 bases, 11 bases remained unmatched. CDR3 nucleotide sequence: TGTGCCAGCAGTTTCTACAGGGGGCGCGCCTTCGATGGCTACACCTTC. It translates to CASSFYRGRAFDGYTF.

V usage is TRBV5-1 and J usage is TRBJ2-3; 13 bases map to TRBD2. Germline CDR1 reads SGHRS; CDR2 reads YFSETQ. The CDR3 runs to 15 residues. Trimming took 4 bases from V and 7 from J; bases not matched to a gene: 6. Here the CDR3 reads CASSGTSGGANTQYF. The CDR3 nucleotides read TGCGCCAGCAGCGGAACTAGCGGGGGGGCAAATACGCAGTATTTT.

The CDR3 loop is CASSPYKGTGGREQYF. CDR3 nucleotide sequence: TGTGCCAGCAGCCCTTATAAGGGGACAGGGGGACGGGAGCAGTACTTC. This chain uses TRBV9 with TRBJ2-7; 11 bases align to TRBD1. The germline V gene encodes CDR1 SGDLS and CDR2 YYNGEE. CDR3 size: 16 residues. The V segment lost 4 bases and the J segment 7 bases; nucleotides outside the gene matches: 13. Together with reference TRBV9 and TRBJ2-7, the CDR3 gives the full variable domain: DSGVTQTPKHLITATGQRVTLRCSPRSGDLSVYWYQQSLDQGLQFLIQYYNGEERAKGNILERFSAQQFPDLHSELNLSSLELGDSALYFCASSPYKGTGGREQYFGPGTRLTVT.

The chain couples TRBV28 to TRBJ2-7, with TRBD2 as a possible D gene (6 bases). V was shortened by 4 bases and J by 0 bases, with 16 bases between the two germline ends. The CDR3 extends over 16 amino acids. Germline CDR1 and CDR2: MDHEN and SYDVKM. CDR3 protein: CASSSAWTGVSYEQYF. In DNA, the CDR3 is TGTGCCAGCAGTTCCGCCTGGACGGGAGTCTCCTACGAGCAGTACTTC.

This chain uses TRBV6-1 with TRBJ1-4; TRBD1 might be the D (5 bases). Trimming shortened V by 1 base and J by 3 bases, and 9 bases separated the two germline ends. CDR3 size: 15 residues. Germline CDR1 reads MNHNS; CDR2 reads SASEGT. The CDR3 coding sequence is TGTGCCAGCAGTGAAGGGGGCAGGGCTAATGAAAAACTGTTTTTT. Translation: CASSEGGRANEKLFF.

This rearrangement joins TRBV9 to TRBJ2-3, with TRBD2 matching over 8 bases. Germline trimming cut 0 bases from V and 6 bases from J; bases unmatched to any gene: 6. This CDR3 region has 15 residues. Germline values: CDR1 SGDLS, CDR2 YYNGEE. As DNA, the CDR3 is TGTGCCAGCAGCGTAGCGGGGGGGGAAGGGGATACGCAGTATTTT. It codes for CASSVAGGEGDTQYF.

V and J are TRBV7-6 and TRBJ2-1; TRBD2 matches 7 bases. Germline-derived CDR1 and CDR2 are SGHVS and FNYEAQ. The CDR3 contains 17 residues. The trim removed 0 bases at V and 5 bases at J, leaving 10 bases unmatched. CDR3 bases: TGTGCCAGCAGCTTAGCGGTCGGGAGGAGTGCTCACAATGAGCAGTTCTTC. Protein sequence: CASSLAVGRSAHNEQFF. Supplemented by reference TRBV7-6 and TRBJ2-1, the full variable domain reads GAGVSQSPRYKVTKRGQDVALRCDPISGHVSLYWYRQALGQGPEFLTYFNYEAQQDKSGLPNDRFSAERPEGSISTLTIQRTEQRDSAMYRCASSLAVGRSAHNEQFFGPGTRLTVL.

This clone has a count of ten or more. The rearrangement uses TRBV7-2 and TRBJ1-1, with 8 positions matching TRBD1. The CDR3 consists of 14 residues. Germline-derived CDR1 and CDR2 are SGHTA and FQGNSA. J gave up 1 base and V 5 bases, and 3 bases lay outside the gene matches. CDR3 region: CASSIGQGNTEAFF. The DNA for the CDR3 is TGTGCCAGCAGCATTGGACAGGGGAACACTGAAGCTTTCTTT.